The 12 T cell receptor beta chains below were found in one sample sequenced in a study of cytomegalovirus exposure and HLA in healthy donors. Amplification used 60 Vbeta primers and 13 Jbeta primers. Only in-frame clones appear in the TCRdb table, and some are missing; sequencing was by immunoSEQ multiplex PCR. The sample includes 150,000 to 200,000 clones, more than 60% of them seen just once. The sequenced sample consisted of PBMCs. The source of these receptors is a woman aged 25 to 39 in good health and CMV-seropositive.

V and J are TRBV5-5 and TRBJ1-1; 7 bases match TRBD1. Trimming removed 0 bases from V and 4 bases from J; junction bases left unmatched: 3. There are 14 residues in the CDR3. The germline V gene encodes CDR1 SGHKS and CDR2 YYEKEE (reference sequence). DNA of the CDR3: TGTGCCAGCAGCTTGGCCAGGGGGACCACTGAAGCTTTCTTT. Translation: CASSLARGTTEAFF.

The rearrangement uses TRBV5-1 and TRBJ2-5; TRBD2 matches 11 bases. The CDR3 length is 17 residues. CDR1 and CDR2 (germline): SGHRS, YFSETQ. Unmatched junction bases numbered 7, after V lost 1 base and J lost 2 bases. Here the CDR3 DNA reads TGCGCCAGCAGCTTGTCCCTAGCGGGAGGAGGACAAGAGACCCAGTACTTC. Translating gives CASSLSLAGGGQETQYF.

The chain is built from TRBV6-5 and TRBJ2-7; 8 nucleotides match TRBD2. Looked up from germline, CDR1 is MNHEY and CDR2 is SVGAGI. The CDR3 is 16 amino acids. V gave up 4 bases and J gave up 6 bases; unmatched junction bases: 14. The CDR3 sequence is CASSSSRGGRRVEQYF. Written as DNA, the CDR3 is TGTGCCAGCAGTTCATCTAGGGGCGGGAGGAGGGTCGAGCAGTACTTC.

This chain links TRBV9 with TRBJ2-2; D remains ambiguous. Per germline, CDR1 SGDLS and CDR2 YYNGEE. V dropped 0 bases and J dropped 2 bases, with 14 bases sitting between them. The length of the CDR3 is 17 residues. CDR3 in amino acids: CASSVGQVPYNTGELFF. CDR3 nucleotides: TGTGCCAGCAGCGTAGGTCAGGTCCCATACAACACCGGGGAGCTGTTTTTT.

The V and J genes are TRBV19 and TRBJ1-1, with unresolved D. The CDR3 sequence is 14 residues long. V was clipped by 5 bases and J by 1 base, with 11 bases between them. CDR1 is LNHDA and CDR2 is SQIVND in the germline V gene (reference sequence). This CDR3 is CASSPREENTEAFF. The CDR3 nucleotides are TGTGCCAGTAGTCCCCGCGAAGAGAACACTGAAGCTTTCTTT.

The rearrangement joins TRBV9 to TRBJ2-3, with D perhaps matching TRBD2 (6 bases). Per the germline V gene, CDR1 is SGDLS and CDR2 is YYNGEE. V was clipped by 0 bases and J by 6 bases, with 8 bases between them. The CDR3 totals 13 residues. The CDR3 here is CASSVGAGDTQYF. In DNA form, the CDR3 reads TGTGCCAGCAGCGTAGGGGCGGGGGATACGCAGTATTTT.

The rearrangement joins TRBV5-1 to TRBJ2-3; 9 bases line up with TRBD2. This CDR3 has 15 residues. Germline V gene sequence: CDR1 SGHRS, CDR2 YFSETQ. With 4 bases clipped from V and 5 bases from J, the junction kept 8 bases outside the gene matches. CDR3 amino acids: CASSGWAGGQDTQYF. As DNA, the CDR3 is TGCGCCAGCAGCGGGTGGGCGGGAGGGCAAGATACGCAGTATTTT.

This sequence joins TRBV9 and TRBJ1-1, with 11 bases fitting TRBD1. The CDR3 has 16 residues. Germline V gene data show CDR1 as SGDLS and CDR2 as YYNGEE. V dropped 3 bases and J dropped 4; count of bases not matched to a gene: 8. The CDR3 DNA sequence: TGTGCCAGCAGCGAGACCGTTGGGACAGGGGGCACTGAAGCTTTCTTT. Translated, it gives CASSETVGTGGTEAFF.

The rearrangement joins TRBV7-6 to TRBJ1-2; D remains unclear. The CDR3 is 13 amino acids. From germline, CDR1 is SGHVS and CDR2 FNYEAQ. The V gene lost 5 bases and the J gene lost 2 bases, with 9 bases spanning the gap. CDR3 sequence (DNA): TGTGCCAGCAGCCCTCAGGAAAACTATGGCTACACCTTC. Translation gives CASSPQENYGYTF.

This chain links TRBV27 with TRBJ2-3; D unclear. There are 15 residues in the CDR3. Trimming removed 4 bases at V and 3 bases at J, with 14 bases between. The germline V gene has CDR1 MNHEY and CDR2 SMNVEV (reference sequence). The CDR3: CASSSPRSFTDTQYF. The DNA of the CDR3 is TGTGCCAGCAGTTCCCCTAGGTCCTTTACAGATACGCAGTATTTT.

The chain links TRBV28 to TRBJ1-1; 7 bases match TRBD1. With V trimmed by 5 bases and J by 5 bases, 14 bases remained unmatched. In germline, CDR1 is MDHEN, CDR2 SYDVKM. This CDR3 region has 16 residues. The CDR3 loop reads CASSLRGAIRGTEAFF. DNA of the CDR3: TGTGCCAGCAGTCTTAGGGGGGCGATCAGGGGGACTGAAGCTTTCTTT.

The chain carries TRBV14 and TRBJ2-1, with 7 bases lining up with TRBD2. The ends lost 1 base at V and 4 bases at J; junction bases unmatched: 7. Germline V gene sequence: CDR1 SGHDN, CDR2 FVKESK. The CDR3 is 16 amino acids. The CDR3 loop is CASSQVAGDLYNEQFF. CDR3 sequence (DNA): TGTGCCAGCAGCCAAGTTGCGGGAGACCTATACAATGAGCAGTTCTTC.